The present entry profiles one TCR beta chain with its context. The target antigen is unknown. This sample was taken from a study of shared clonotypes between healthy human individuals. Broader study findings: Generally, estimated richness proved larger in naive subsets than it did in memory subsets.

The length of the CDR3 is 14 residues. The V end was cut by 2 bases, the J end by 3 bases, with 7 bases between. Per the germline V gene, CDR1 is LGHNT and CDR2 is FRNRAP. TCRdb's copy holds only in-frame clones and misses some; the assay was immunoSEQ multiplex PCR. The sample contains millions of clones, roughly 94% of which appear only once. Source material: naive CD4+ T cells sorted from blood. As to subset: CD45RA+ positively selected. This sequence originates from a young man in good health. The V and J genes are TRBV12-5 and TRBJ2-2, with D maybe TRBD1 (6 bases). Here the CDR3 DNA reads TGTGCTAGTGGTTTGACAGGGTACACCGGGGAGCTGTTTTTT. Residues: CASGLTGYTGELFF.